This T cell receptor beta chain was identified in a study of PD-L1 blockade in urothelial cancer. As for the study in general: Dosed intravenously at 1,200 mg every 3 weeks, atezolizumab was initiated by patients in the mid-2010s. Blood samples had a median of around 140,000 T cells, some 83,000 unique TCRs, and clonality roughly 0.08.

Sample time point: peripheral blood 6 weeks after treatment start. Synthetic TCR analog templates were spiked into each PCR. Repertoires were generated with immunoSEQ multiplex PCR, while TCRdb's copy carries only in-frame clones and drops some. In the table there are around 120,000 clones, 75% to 90% of which are singletons. The CDR3 is 15 amino acids. Germline-derived CDR1 and CDR2 are MNHEY and SVGAGI. Trimming shortened V by 4 bases and J by 9 bases, and 18 bases separated the two germline ends. The material sequenced was PBMCs, taken around atezolizumab (anti-PD-L1) treatment. This sequence joins TRBV6-5 and TRBJ2-2; D is possibly TRBD1 (6 bases). This clonotype originated in a man aged 55 to 70 with urothelial cancer. CDR3 sequence reads: CASSSPGTPHRELFF. CDR3 in DNA: TGTGCCAGCAGTTCCCCCGGGACACCTCACCGGGAGCTGTTTTTT.